Presented here are 8 T cell receptor beta chains from one specimen sequenced in a study of T cells expressing NK-cell markers. TCRdb re-called the 5' RACE reads, yielding one record per CDR3 amino acid sequence without DNA. Recorded here are around 380,000 distinct CDR3 sequences; the top ten clones represent around a tenth. Sequenced sample: blood T cells: a sorted CD56 or NKG2C T cell subset, CD4+ or CD8+ T cells, or bulk PBMC T cells (not recorded which). These receptors were collected from a woman between 45 and 65 years old in good health.

The chain links TRBV12-3 or TRBV12-4 to TRBJ1-1. CDR3 length: 13 residues. The CDR3 region is CASSLRSGTEAFF.

The V and J genes are TRBV6-5 and TRBJ1-6. Per the germline V gene, CDR1 is MNHEY and CDR2 is SVGAGI. This CDR3 has 12 residues. Here the CDR3 reads CASSYGDSPLHF.

The rearrangement joins TRBV7-6 to TRBJ2-3. The CDR3 loop spans 15 amino acids. Germline CDR1 reads SGHVS; CDR2 reads FNYEAQ. This CDR3 reads CASRIGQLSTDTQYF.

The chain carries TRBV4-2 and TRBJ1-6. The germline gives CDR1 LGHNA, CDR2 YNFKEQ. CDR3 length equals 14 residues. This CDR3 reads CASSQGRGDSPLHF.

The chain links TRBV6-5 to TRBJ2-1; there is no DNA to check the TCRdb D call of TRBD2. Germline V gives CDR1 MNHEY, CDR2 SVGAGI. The CDR3 totals 14 residues. The CDR3 protein is CASSFSGAHNEQFF.

This chain links TRBV12-3 or TRBV12-4 with TRBJ1-2; lacking DNA, the TRBD1 call made by TCRdb goes unchecked. This CDR3 has 15 residues. The CDR3 is CASRQTTGGGGGYTF.

This rearrangement joins TRBV5-1 to TRBJ2-1; the D gene TCRdb calls, TRBD2, cannot be checked with no DNA. The CDR3 covers 17 residues. Germline-derived CDR1 and CDR2 are SGHRS and YFSETQ. CDR3 sequence: CASSLAGGGRAGNEQFF.

The rearrangement joins TRBV10-3 to TRBJ1-2; the TCRdb D gene call, TRBD1, has no DNA to confirm it. Per the germline V gene, CDR1 is ENHRY and CDR2 is SYGVKD. The CDR3 is 14 residues long. Here the CDR3 reads CAISAGQVNYGYTF.